This T cell receptor (beta chain) was sequenced in a study of OX40 agonist ivuxolimab in advanced cancers. Study conclusions and caveats: On average, CD8+ T cells had more expanded clones than CD4+.

Produced via immunoSEQ multiplex PCR; TCRdb's table is partial and in-frame only. The sample lists about 68,000 clones, 84% occurring once. Comments on this clone: The antigen remains undetermined.

If patients had autoimmune disease history or systemic immunosuppression, they were excluded. V lost 4 bases, J lost 3 bases, and 16 bases lay in between. Germline V gene data show CDR1 as MNHNS and CDR2 as SASEGT. The length of the CDR3 is 16 residues. The chain uses TRBV6-1 and TRBJ1-5, with D perhaps TRBD1 (5 bases). The starting material was CD4+ or CD8+ T cells sorted from blood, obtained in a trial of the OX40 agonist ivuxolimab. This clonotype originated in an adult with an advanced solid tumor such as melanoma, head and neck, liver or kidney cancer. CDR3 residues: CASSVKLGVTNQPQHF. CDR3 nucleotide sequence: TGTGCCAGCAGTGTGAAGCTGGGGGTTACCAATCAGCCCCAGCATTTT.